This T cell receptor beta chain is from a study of cytomegalovirus exposure and HLA in healthy donors. Study-wide results and caveats: In the 95 to 150 validation repertoires, just under 95% of cluster scores exceeded 0, per a later analysis.

CDR3 length equals 14 residues. V was clipped by 6 bases and J by 4 bases, with 15 bases between them. Germline lookup yields CDR1 LNHDA and CDR2 SQIVND (reference sequence). Points on this clone: The antigen is undetermined.

Only in-frame clones appear in the TCRdb table, and some are missing; sequencing was by immunoSEQ multiplex PCR. The data contain roughly 250,000 clones, about 90% of them singletons. The clonotype originates from a woman aged 25 to 39 in good health and CMV-seropositive. Sequenced input: PBMCs. V is TRBV19 and J is TRBJ1-1, with D maybe TRBD1 (6 bases). DNA for the CDR3: TGTGCCAGTAGCTTACAGGGAACGGGCACTGAAGCTTTCTTT. Translating gives CASSLQGTGTEAFF. Combining the CDR3 with reference TRBV19 and TRBJ1-1 gives the whole variable domain DGGITQSPKYLFRKEGQNVTLSCEQNLNHDAMYWYRQDPGQGLRLIYYSQIVNDFQKGDIAEGYSVSREKKESFPLTVTSAQKNPTAFYLCASSLQGTGTEAFFGQGTRLTVV.